This T cell receptor beta chain was obtained from a study of spatial heterogeneity in lung cancer. Points from the study as a whole: Tumor mutation count correlated with how many alpha and beta TCRs expanded intratumorally.

Each TCR cDNA molecule bore a unique molecular identifier. TCRdb fed the 5' RACE reads into MiXCR, producing one record per CDR3 protein. The sample holds 4,900 or so distinct CDR3 sequences, under 8.5% seen once. This clonotype was observed at least ten times. Its antigen remains unidentified. The time point is: sample taken at primary tumor resection. The donor population consisted of 72 patients with untreated, early-stage non-small cell lung cancer. The study sequenced unsorted whole RNA from tumor, nontumor lung or frozen PBMC. With V trimmed by 6 bases and J by 2 bases, 6 bases remained unmatched. The CDR3 is 14 amino acids. Germline V gene sequence: CDR1 SQVTM, CDR2 ANQGSEA.

V is TRBV29-1 and J is TRBJ1-2, with 10 bases fitting TRBD1. Specimen: lung tumor tissue, collected at surgery. The clonotype comes from a female donor with early-stage non-small cell lung cancer. The CDR3 nucleotides are TGCAGCGTCGTAAGACAGGGGGCCAACTATGGCTACACCTTC. Protein sequence: CSVVRQGANYGYTF.